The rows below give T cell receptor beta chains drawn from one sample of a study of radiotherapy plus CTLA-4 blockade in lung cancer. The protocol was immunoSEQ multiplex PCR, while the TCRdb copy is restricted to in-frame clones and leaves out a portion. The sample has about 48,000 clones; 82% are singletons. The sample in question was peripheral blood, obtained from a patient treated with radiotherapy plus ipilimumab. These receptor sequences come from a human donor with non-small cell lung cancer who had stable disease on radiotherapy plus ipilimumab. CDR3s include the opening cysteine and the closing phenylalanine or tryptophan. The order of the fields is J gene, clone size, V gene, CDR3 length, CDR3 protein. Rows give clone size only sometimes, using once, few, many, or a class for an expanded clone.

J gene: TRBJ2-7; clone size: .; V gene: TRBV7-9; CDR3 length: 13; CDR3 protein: CASRAGETYEQYF
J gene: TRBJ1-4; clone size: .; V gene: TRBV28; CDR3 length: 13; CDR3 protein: CASSLGLNEKLFF
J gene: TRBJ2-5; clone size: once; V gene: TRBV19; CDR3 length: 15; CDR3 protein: CASTLTGGREETQYF
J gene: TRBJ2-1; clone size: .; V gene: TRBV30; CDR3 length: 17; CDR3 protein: CAWSVSRLAGLANEQFF
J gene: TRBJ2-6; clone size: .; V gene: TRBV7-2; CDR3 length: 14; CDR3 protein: CASSSHSGANVLTF
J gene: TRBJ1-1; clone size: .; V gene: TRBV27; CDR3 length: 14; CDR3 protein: CASRPGFENTEAFF
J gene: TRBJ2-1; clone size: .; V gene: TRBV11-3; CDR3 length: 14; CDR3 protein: CASRSSGSSNEQFF
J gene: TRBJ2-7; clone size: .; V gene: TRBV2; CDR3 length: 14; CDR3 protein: CASSESGISYEQYF
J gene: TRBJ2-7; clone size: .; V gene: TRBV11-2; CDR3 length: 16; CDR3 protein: CASSSLLDRGIREQYF
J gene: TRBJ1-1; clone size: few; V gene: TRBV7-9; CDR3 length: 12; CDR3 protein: CASSLENRGAFF
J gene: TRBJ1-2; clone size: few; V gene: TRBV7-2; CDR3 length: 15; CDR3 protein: CASSLLRQENYGYTF
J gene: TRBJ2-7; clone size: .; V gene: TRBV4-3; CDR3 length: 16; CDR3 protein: CASSQDRASGIYEQYF
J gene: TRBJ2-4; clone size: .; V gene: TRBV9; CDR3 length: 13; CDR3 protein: CASSGDSVNIQYF
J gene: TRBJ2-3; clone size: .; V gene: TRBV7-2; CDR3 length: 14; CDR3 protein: CASSLSRNTDTQYF
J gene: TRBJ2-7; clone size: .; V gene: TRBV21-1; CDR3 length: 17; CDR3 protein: CASSSSLAIRAVYEQYF
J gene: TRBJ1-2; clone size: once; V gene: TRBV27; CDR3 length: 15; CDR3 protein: CASSLSGTGGKNYTF
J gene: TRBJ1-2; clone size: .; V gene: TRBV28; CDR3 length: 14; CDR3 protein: CASSPPGQFAGYTF